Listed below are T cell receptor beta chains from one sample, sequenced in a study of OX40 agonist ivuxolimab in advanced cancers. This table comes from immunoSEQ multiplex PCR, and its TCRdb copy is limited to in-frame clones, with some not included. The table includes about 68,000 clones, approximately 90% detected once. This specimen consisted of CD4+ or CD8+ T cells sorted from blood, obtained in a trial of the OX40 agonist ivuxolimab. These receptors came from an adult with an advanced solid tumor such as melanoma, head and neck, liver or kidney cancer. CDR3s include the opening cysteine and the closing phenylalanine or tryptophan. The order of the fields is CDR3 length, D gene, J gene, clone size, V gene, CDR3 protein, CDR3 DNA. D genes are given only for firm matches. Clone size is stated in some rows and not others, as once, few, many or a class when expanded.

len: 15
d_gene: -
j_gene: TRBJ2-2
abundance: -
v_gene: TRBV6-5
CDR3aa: CASSYGRPNTGELFF
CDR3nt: TGTGCCAGCAGTTACGGGCGGCCAAACACCGGGGAGCTGTTTTTT

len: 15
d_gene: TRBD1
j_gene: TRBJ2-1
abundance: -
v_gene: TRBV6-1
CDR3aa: CASTEGQGAYNEQFF
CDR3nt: TGTGCCAGCACCGAGGGACAGGGGGCCTACAATGAGCAGTTCTTC

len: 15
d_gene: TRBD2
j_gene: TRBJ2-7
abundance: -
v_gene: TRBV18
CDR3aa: CASSRGTSGSYEQYF
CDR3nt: TGTGCCAGCTCACGAGGGACTAGCGGGTCCTACGAGCAGTACTTC

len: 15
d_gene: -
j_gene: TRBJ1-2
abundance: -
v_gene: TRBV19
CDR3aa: CASTPPLGGRDGYTF
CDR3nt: TGTGCCAGTACCCCGCCCCTGGGGGGGCGGGATGGCTACACCTTC

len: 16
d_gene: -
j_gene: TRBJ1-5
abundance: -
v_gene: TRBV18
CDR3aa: CASSPGGGGGNQPQHF
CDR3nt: TGTGCCAGCTCACCCGGGGGGGGCGGGGGCAATCAGCCCCAGCATTTT

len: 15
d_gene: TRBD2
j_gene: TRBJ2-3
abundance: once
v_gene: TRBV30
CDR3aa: CAWSVIAGRTDTQYF
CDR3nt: TGTGCCTGGAGTGTGATAGCGGGGAGGACAGATACGCAGTATTTT

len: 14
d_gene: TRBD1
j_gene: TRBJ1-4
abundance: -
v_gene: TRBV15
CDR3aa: CATSKGQGNEKLFF
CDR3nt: TGTGCCACCAGCAAGGGACAGGGAAACGAAAAACTGTTTTTT

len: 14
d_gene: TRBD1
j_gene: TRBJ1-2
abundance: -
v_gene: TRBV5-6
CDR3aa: CASSFRTGMSGYTF
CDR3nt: TGTGCCAGCAGCTTTCGGACAGGGATGAGTGGCTACACCTTC

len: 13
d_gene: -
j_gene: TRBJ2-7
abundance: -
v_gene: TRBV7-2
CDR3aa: CASRRGPSYEQYF
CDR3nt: TGTGCCAGCAGACGGGGCCCATCCTACGAGCAGTACTTC

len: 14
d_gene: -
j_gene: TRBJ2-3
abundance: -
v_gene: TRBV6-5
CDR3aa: CASRGPGGTDTQYF
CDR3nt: TGTGCCAGCAGAGGGCCCGGAGGCACAGATACGCAGTATTTT

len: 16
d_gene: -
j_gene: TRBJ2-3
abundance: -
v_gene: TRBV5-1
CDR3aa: CASSLSATNPRDTQYF
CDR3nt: TGCGCCAGCTCGCTGAGCGCGACGAACCCTCGGGATACGCAGTATTTT

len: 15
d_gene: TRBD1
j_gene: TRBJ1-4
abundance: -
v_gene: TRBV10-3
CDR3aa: CAISESEGASEKLFF
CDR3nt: TGTGCCATCAGTGAGTCGGAGGGGGCGTCTGAAAAACTGTTTTTT

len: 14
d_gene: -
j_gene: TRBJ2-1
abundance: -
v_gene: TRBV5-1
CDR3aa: CASSFSLAPTEQFF
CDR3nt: TGCGCCAGCAGCTTTTCACTAGCCCCTACGGAGCAGTTCTTC

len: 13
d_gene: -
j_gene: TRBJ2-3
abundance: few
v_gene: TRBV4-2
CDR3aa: CASSQESESTQYF
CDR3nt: TGTGCCAGCAGCCAAGAAAGCGAGAGTACGCAGTATTTT

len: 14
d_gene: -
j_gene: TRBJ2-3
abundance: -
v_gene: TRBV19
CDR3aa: CASSRLRRGDTQYF
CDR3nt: TGTGCCAGTTCCCGACTACGCCGGGGGGATACGCAGTATTTT

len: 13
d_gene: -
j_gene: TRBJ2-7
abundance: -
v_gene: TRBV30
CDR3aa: CAWSVQRGREQYF
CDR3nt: TGTGCCTGGAGTGTACAGAGGGGCCGCGAGCAGTACTTC

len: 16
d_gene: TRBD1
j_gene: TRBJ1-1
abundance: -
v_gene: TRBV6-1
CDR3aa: CASSGYRGSMNTEAFF
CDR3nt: TGTGCCAGCAGTGGTTACAGGGGGTCTATGAACACTGAAGCTTTCTTT

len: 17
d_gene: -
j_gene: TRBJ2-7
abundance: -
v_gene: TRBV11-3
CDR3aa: CASSLAIDSFLSYEQYF
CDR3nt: TGTGCCAGCAGCTTAGCGATTGACTCCTTCCTATCCTACGAGCAGTACTTC

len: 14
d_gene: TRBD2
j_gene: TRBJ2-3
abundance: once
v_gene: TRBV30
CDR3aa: CAWRLAGGGDTQYF
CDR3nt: TGTGCCTGGAGACTAGCGGGAGGGGGAGATACGCAGTATTTT

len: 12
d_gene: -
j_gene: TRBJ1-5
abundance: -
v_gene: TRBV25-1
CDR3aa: CASSVGDQPQHF
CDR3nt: TGTGCCAGCAGTGTTGGGGACCAGCCCCAGCATTTT

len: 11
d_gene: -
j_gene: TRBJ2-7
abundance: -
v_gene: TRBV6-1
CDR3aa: CASRDQFGQYF
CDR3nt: TGTGCCAGCAGAGATCAGTTCGGGCAGTACTTC

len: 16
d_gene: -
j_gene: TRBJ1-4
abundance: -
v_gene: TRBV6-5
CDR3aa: CASSYSYRSAEEKLFF
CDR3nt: TGTGCCAGCAGTTACTCCTACAGATCCGCAGAGGAAAAACTGTTTTTT

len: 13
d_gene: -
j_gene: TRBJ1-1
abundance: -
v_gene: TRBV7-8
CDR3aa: CASSEDSYTEAFF
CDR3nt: TGTGCCAGCAGCGAAGACAGCTATACTGAAGCTTTCTTT

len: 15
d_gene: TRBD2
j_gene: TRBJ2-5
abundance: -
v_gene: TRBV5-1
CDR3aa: CASSSFSGSAETQYF
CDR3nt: TGCGCCAGCAGCAGCTTTAGCGGGAGTGCGGAGACCCAGTACTTC

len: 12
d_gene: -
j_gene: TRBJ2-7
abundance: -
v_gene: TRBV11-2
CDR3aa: CASSRAAYEQYF
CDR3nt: TGTGCCAGCAGCCGGGCGGCCTACGAGCAGTACTTC

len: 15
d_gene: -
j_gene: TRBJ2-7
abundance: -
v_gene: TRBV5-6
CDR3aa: CASSLETGISYEQYF
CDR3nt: TGTGCCAGCAGCTTGGAGACAGGAATATCCTACGAGCAGTACTTC

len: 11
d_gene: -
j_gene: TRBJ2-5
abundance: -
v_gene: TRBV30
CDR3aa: CAWSVQETQYF
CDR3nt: TGTGCCTGGAGTGTTCAAGAGACCCAGTACTTC

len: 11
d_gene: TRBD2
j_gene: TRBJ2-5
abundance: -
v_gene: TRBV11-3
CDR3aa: CASSPGGTQYF
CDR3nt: TGTGCCAGCAGCCCGGGGGGGACCCAGTACTTC

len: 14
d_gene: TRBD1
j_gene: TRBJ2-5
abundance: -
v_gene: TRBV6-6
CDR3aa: CASSPQGPNWAQYF
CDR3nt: TGTGCCAGCAGCCCACAGGGGCCCAATTGGGCCCAGTACTTC

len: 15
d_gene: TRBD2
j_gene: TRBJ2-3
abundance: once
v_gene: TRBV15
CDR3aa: CATSRVLAGADTQYF
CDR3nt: TGTGCCACCAGCAGAGTGTTGGCGGGGGCAGATACGCAGTATTTT

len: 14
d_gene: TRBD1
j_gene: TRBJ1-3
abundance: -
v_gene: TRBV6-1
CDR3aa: CASTQGAGGNTIYF
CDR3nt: TGTGCCAGCACGCAGGGGGCGGGTGGAAACACCATATATTTT

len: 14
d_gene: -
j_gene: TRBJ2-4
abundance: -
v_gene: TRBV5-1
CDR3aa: CASSPGLSKNIQYF
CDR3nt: TGCGCCAGCAGTCCTGGCCTATCCAAAAACATTCAGTACTTC

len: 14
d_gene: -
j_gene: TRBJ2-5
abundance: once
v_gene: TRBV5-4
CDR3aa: CASSLDPSQETQYF
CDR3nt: TGTGCCAGCAGCTTGGATCCCTCACAAGAGACCCAGTACTTC

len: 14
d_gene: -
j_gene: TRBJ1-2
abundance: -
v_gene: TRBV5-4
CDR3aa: CASSLGPGDYGYTF
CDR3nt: TGTGCCAGCAGCCTAGGCCCTGGGGACTATGGCTACACCTTC

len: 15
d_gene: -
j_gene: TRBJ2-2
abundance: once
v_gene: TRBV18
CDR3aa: CASSFGTRNTGELFF
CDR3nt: TGTGCCAGCTCATTCGGGACGCGTAACACCGGGGAGCTGTTTTTT

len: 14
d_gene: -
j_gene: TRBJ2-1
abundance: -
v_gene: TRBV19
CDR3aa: CASETLRDGGEQFF
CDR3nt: TGTGCCAGTGAGACCTTAAGGGATGGGGGTGAGCAGTTCTTC

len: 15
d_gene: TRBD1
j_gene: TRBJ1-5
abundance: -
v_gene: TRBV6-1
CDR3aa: CASSGWTGGNQPQHF
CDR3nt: TGTGCCAGCAGTGGCTGGACAGGGGGCAATCAGCCCCAGCATTTT

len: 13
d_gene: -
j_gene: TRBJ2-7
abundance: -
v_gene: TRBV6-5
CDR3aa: CASSYSGGSEQYF
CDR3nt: TGTGCCAGCAGTTACTCGGGGGGATCCGAGCAGTACTTC

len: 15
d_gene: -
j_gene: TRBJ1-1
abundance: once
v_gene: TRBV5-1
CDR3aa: CASSLAAGLNTEAFF
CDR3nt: TGCGCCAGCAGCTTGGCGGCCGGGCTGAACACTGAAGCTTTCTTT

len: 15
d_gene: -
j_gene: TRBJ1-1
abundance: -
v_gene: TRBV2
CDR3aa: CASSALIPENTEAFF
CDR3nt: TGTGCCAGCAGTGCCCTCATCCCAGAGAACACTGAAGCTTTCTTT

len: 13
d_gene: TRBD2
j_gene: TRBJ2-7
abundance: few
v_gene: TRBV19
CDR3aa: CASGERGAYEQYF
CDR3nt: TGTGCCTCAGGTGAGCGGGGGGCCTACGAGCAGTACTTC

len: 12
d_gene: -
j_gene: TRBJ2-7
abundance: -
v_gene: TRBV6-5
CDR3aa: CASRATGDEQYF
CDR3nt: TGTGCCAGCAGGGCGACAGGCGACGAGCAGTACTTC

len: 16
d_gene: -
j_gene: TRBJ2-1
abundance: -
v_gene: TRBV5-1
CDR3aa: CASSLLEGGSYNEQFF
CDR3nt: TGCGCCAGCAGCTTGTTGGAAGGGGGTTCCTACAATGAGCAGTTCTTC

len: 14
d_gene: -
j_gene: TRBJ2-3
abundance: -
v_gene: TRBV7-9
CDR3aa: CASSLVENTDTQYF
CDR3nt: TGTGCCAGCAGCTTAGTTGAAAACACAGATACGCAGTATTTT

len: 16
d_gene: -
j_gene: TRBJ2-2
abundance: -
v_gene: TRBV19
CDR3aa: CASSGKGLQRDGELFF
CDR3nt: TGTGCCAGTAGTGGAAAAGGACTCCAGAGGGACGGGGAGCTGTTTTTT

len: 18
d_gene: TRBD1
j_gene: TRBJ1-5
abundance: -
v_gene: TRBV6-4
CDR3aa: CASSSRPGQSLPNQPQHF
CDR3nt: TGTGCCAGCAGTTCCCGACCGGGACAGTCATTGCCTAATCAGCCCCAGCATTTT

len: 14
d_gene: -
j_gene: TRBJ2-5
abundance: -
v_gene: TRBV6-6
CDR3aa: CASSPGTFEETQYF
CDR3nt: TGTGCCAGCAGCCCCGGGACTTTCGAAGAGACCCAGTACTTC

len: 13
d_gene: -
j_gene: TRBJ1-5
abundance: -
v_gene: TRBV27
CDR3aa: CASSFEGNQPQHF
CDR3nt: TGTGCCAGCAGTTTTGAAGGAAATCAGCCCCAGCATTTT

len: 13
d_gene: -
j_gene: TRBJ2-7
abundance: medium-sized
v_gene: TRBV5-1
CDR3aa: CASSPDNTYEQYF
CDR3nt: TGCGCCAGCAGCCCAGACAACACCTACGAGCAGTACTTC